One sample yielded the 16 T cell receptor beta chains listed below, sequenced in a study of shared clonotypes between healthy human individuals. The repertoire was sequenced with immunoSEQ multiplex PCR; TCRdb's copy has only in-frame clones and lacks some. This table holds roughly 1,100,000 clones, about 70% found once. Specimen: memory CD4+ T cells sorted from blood. The subset was: CD45RA-negative fraction. These receptors all come from a man aged 18 to 35 in good health.

The sample holds a few counts of this clone. V usage is TRBV5-1 and J usage is TRBJ2-5, with TRBD2 as a possible D gene (6 bases). From germline, CDR1 is SGHRS and CDR2 YFSETQ. V was pared by 0 bases and J by 2 bases, with 11 bases between. There are 15 residues in the CDR3. The CDR3 protein is CASSLAAGQQETQYF. CDR3 DNA: TGCGCCAGCAGCTTGGCTGCGGGGCAACAAGAGACCCAGTACTTC.

This chain joins TRBV5-5 and TRBJ1-2, with D maybe TRBD1 (5 bases). The V end lost 5 bases, the J end lost 6 bases, and 17 bases lay between the germline ends. Germline V gives CDR1 SGHKS, CDR2 YYEKEE (reference sequence). This CDR3 has 14 residues. CDR3 coding DNA: TGTGCCAGCAGTGCCGGGACCACCATAGATGGCTACACCTTC. Translated: CASSAGTTIDGYTF.

This clone showed up just a few times. CDR3 in amino acids: CASSPSAPGGNEQFF. CDR3 nucleotides: TGTGCCAGCAGCCCTTCTGCCCCGGGGGGCAATGAGCAGTTCTTC. The V call is TRBV2, the J call TRBJ2-1; 7 nucleotides agree with TRBD2. The V and J ends lost 6 bases and 6 bases, in that order; junction bases with no gene match: 11. Germline CDR1 is SNHLY and CDR2 is FYNNEI. The length of the CDR3 is 15 residues.

This clone was seen at least ten times. The chain recombines TRBV7-9 with TRBJ2-1; 9 nucleotides agree with TRBD2. This CDR3 region has 15 residues. With 1 base clipped from V and 8 bases from J, the junction kept 6 bases outside the gene matches. Germline assignment: CDR1 SEHNR and CDR2 FQNEAQ (reference sequence). The CDR3 loop is CASSLGLAGIDEQFF. Written as DNA, the CDR3 is TGTGCCAGCAGCTTAGGGCTAGCGGGGATCGATGAGCAGTTCTTC.

This chain links TRBV28 with TRBJ2-1, with D perhaps matching TRBD1 (5 bases). V was trimmed by 6 bases and J by 4 bases, leaving 19 bases between them. The CDR3 covers 16 residues. Germline CDR1 and CDR2: MDHEN and SYDVKM. CDR3 nucleotide sequence: TGTGCCAGCAGCCTCCACCAGGGTAGGGGTTACAATGAGCAGTTCTTC. Its protein is CASSLHQGRGYNEQFF.

With respect to this clone: At one end, the junction sequence differs from germline, possibly due to a read error. J is TRBJ2-3 and V is TRBV7-2, with D perhaps given as TRBD1 or TRBD2 (5 bases each). Germline V gene data show CDR1 as SGHTA and CDR2 as FQGNSA. This CDR3 contains 15 residues. The CDR3 region is CVSGLRQLSTDTQYF. The DNA of the CDR3 is TGTGTCAGCGGCCTCAGACAGCTAAGCACAGATACGCAGTATTTT.

V gene TRBV5-1 combines with J gene TRBJ2-5; TRBD1 might be the D (5 bases). Germline CDR1 is SGHRS and CDR2 is YFSETQ. The CDR3 spans 14 residues. The V gene lost 3 bases and the J gene lost 5 bases, with 14 bases spanning the gap. The CDR3 sequence is CASSSGHLGETQYF. The CDR3 nucleotides read TGCGCCAGCAGCTCTGGACACCTGGGGGAGACCCAGTACTTC. Drawing the rest from reference TRBV5-1 and TRBJ2-5, the complete variable domain is KAGVTQTPRYLIKTRGQQVTLSCSPISGHRSVSWYQQTPGQGLQFLFEYFSETQRNKGNFPGRFSGRQFSNSRSEMNVSTLELGDSALYLCASSSGHLGETQYFGPGTRLLVL.

This clone has just one count. V usage is TRBV11-3 and J usage is TRBJ2-3; D might be TRBD1 or TRBD2, each matching 5 bases. CDR1 and CDR2 from the germline V gene are SGHNT and YENEEA. V was clipped by 5 bases and J by 6 bases, with 18 bases between them. The CDR3 consists of 15 residues. The CDR3 protein is CASSQGGSLTDTQYF. Written as DNA, the CDR3 is TGTGCCAGCAGCCAGGGTGGGAGTTTAACTGATACGCAGTATTTT. The whole variable domain, filled in from reference TRBV11-3 and TRBJ2-3, reads EAGVVQSPRYKIIEKKQPVAFWCNPISGHNTLYWYLQNLGQGPELLIRYENEEAVDDSQLPKDRFSAERLKGVDSTLKIQPAELGDSAVYLCASSQGGSLTDTQYFGPGTRLTVL.

The V gene is TRBV18, the J gene TRBJ1-1; maybe TRBD1 (5 bases). This CDR3 comprises 14 residues. Germline assignment: CDR1 KGHSH and CDR2 LQKENI. The V gene lost 3 bases and the J gene lost 4 bases, with 12 bases spanning the gap. The CDR3 nucleotides are TGTGCCAGCTCACCGGGGGGATCGTCCACTGAAGCTTTCTTT. This sequence encodes CASSPGGSSTEAFF.

The V gene is TRBV6-9, the J gene TRBJ1-2; D call uncertain. The germline CDR1 and CDR2 sequences are MNHGY and SVAAGI. V was pared by 6 bases and J by 3 bases, with 23 bases between. The CDR3 loop spans 17 amino acids. The CDR3 coding sequence is TGTGCCAGCAGCCCCCGAGGGAGAGGGAAGTCCGACTATGGCTACACCTTC. Translation gives CASSPRGRGKSDYGYTF.

The V call is TRBV6-5, the J call TRBJ2-2, with D uncertain. This CDR3 is built from 15 residues. V was pared by 8 bases and J by 3 bases, with 16 bases between. Germline CDR1 reads MNHEY; CDR2 reads SVGAGI. The CDR3 nucleotides read TGTGCCAGCTCAGGCAGCAGAGGCGACACCGGGGAGCTGTTTTTT. This codes for CASSGSRGDTGELFF.

The rearrangement uses TRBV5-1 and TRBJ2-5; the D is unclear. V shed 4 bases and J shed 1 base, with 5 bases lying between them. This CDR3 has 12 residues. Per the germline V gene, CDR1 is SGHRS and CDR2 is YFSETQ. Here the CDR3 DNA reads TGCGCCAGCAGCAACTCCCAAGAGACCCAGTACTTC. Its protein is CASSNSQETQYF. Complete variable domain (other parts from reference TRBV5-1 and TRBJ2-5): KAGVTQTPRYLIKTRGQQVTLSCSPISGHRSVSWYQQTPGQGLQFLFEYFSETQRNKGNFPGRFSGRQFSNSRSEMNVSTLELGDSALYLCASSNSQETQYFGPGTRLLVL.

V usage is TRBV19 and J usage is TRBJ2-7; 8 bases fit TRBD1. V was pared by 9 bases and J by 7 bases, with 8 bases of the junction left unmatched. Germline CDR1 LNHDA, CDR2 SQIVND (reference sequence). The CDR3 is 12 residues long. The CDR3 DNA reads TGTGCCAGCAGACAGGGGCTAGGGGAGCAGTACTTC. Amino acid sequence: CASRQGLGEQYF.

The chain uses TRBV7-9 and TRBJ2-5, with 8 bases aligning to TRBD1. Unmatched junction bases numbered 6, after V lost 5 bases and J lost 4 bases. The CDR3 length is 14 residues. Germline V gene data show CDR1 as SEHNR and CDR2 as FQNEAQ (reference sequence). CDR3 nucleotides: TGTGCCAGCAGCACGCAGGGGGCGGGAGAGACCCAGTACTTC. Translated: CASSTQGAGETQYF. The full variable domain, rest sourced from reference TRBV7-9 and TRBJ2-5, is DTGVSQNPRHKITKRGQNVTFRCDPISEHNRLYWYRQTLGQGPEFLTYFQNEAQLEKSRLLSDRFSAERPKGSFSTLEIQRTEQGDSAMYLCASSTQGAGETQYFGPGTRLLVL.

The rearrangement uses TRBV2 and TRBJ2-7; TRBD1 aligns across 7 bases. This CDR3 is built from 14 residues. The junction had 2 bases not matched to a gene; V was cut back by 3 bases and J by 0 bases. The germline gives CDR1 SNHLY, CDR2 FYNNEI. The CDR3 DNA reads TGTGCCAGCAGTGATCGGACAGGCTCCTACGAGCAGTACTTC. Residues: CASSDRTGSYEQYF.

This clone was recorded once. DNA for the CDR3: TGCGCCAGCAGCTGGGGACAGGGGGCAGCAGGGGCCAACGTCCTGACTTTC. Encoded protein: CASSWGQGAAGANVLTF. The rearrangement joins TRBV5-1 to TRBJ2-6, with TRBD1 identical over 12 bases. The germline CDR1 and CDR2 sequences are SGHRS and YFSETQ. J lost 4 bases, V lost 3 bases, and 5 bases had no gene match. This CDR3 is built from 17 residues.